This TCR beta chain was sequenced for a study of follicular helper T cells after annual influenza vaccination. Measured with immunoSEQ multiplex PCR; TCRdb has only the in-frame clones, and not every one. The sample has 12,000 to 15,000 clones; roughly 83% are singletons. Germline values: CDR1 SGHKS, CDR2 YYEKEE (reference sequence). V lost 3 bases and J 5 bases, leaving 11 bases between the germline ends. The CDR3 length is 13 residues. Time point in this sample: 2014-2015 season, 7 days after vaccination. Donors were community-dwelling with no influenza vaccine in the prior 6 months. The chain links TRBV5-5 to TRBJ1-2; D not certain. The specimen was CXCR5+ CD38- circulating T follicular helper cells from blood, collected 7 days after influenza vaccination. Subset in this sample: circulating Tfh, non-naive CD4+CXCR5+PD-1+ (ICOS+CD38+ or ICOS-CD38-). The sequence was obtained from an adult who received the influenza vaccine. The CDR3 coding sequence is TGTGCCAGCAGCTCTTCCGGGGAGTATGGCTACACCTTC. The encoded protein is CASSSSGEYGYTF.